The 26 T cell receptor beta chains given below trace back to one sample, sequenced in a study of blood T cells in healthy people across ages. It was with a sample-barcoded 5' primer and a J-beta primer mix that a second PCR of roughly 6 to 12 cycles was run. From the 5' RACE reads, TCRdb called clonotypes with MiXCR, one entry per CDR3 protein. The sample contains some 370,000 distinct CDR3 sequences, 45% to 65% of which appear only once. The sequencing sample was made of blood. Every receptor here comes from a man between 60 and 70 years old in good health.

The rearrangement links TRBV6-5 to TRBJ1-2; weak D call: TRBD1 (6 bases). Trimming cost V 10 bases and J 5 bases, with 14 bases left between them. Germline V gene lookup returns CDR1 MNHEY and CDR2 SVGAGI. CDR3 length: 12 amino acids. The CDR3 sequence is CATKTGAYGYTF. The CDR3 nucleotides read TGTGCCACCAAGACGGGGGCGTATGGCTACACCTTC.

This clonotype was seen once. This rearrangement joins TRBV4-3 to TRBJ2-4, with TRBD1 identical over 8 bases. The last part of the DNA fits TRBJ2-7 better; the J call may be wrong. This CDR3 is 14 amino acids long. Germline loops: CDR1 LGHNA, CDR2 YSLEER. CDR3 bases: TGCGCCAGCAGCCATTATACAGGGGGCTACGAGCAGTACTTC. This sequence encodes CASSHYTGGYEQYF.

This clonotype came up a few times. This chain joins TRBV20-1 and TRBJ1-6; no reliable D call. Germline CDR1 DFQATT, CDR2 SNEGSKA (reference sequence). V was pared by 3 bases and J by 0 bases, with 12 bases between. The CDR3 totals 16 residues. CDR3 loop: CSASTVVSSYNSPLHF. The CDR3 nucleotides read TGCAGTGCTAGTACCGTCGTCAGCTCCTATAATTCACCCCTCCACTTT.

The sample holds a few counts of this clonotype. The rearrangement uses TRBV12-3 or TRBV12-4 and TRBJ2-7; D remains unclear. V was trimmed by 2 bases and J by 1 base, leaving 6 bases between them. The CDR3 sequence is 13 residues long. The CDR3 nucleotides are TGTGCCAGCAGTTTACGTCGGTCCTACGAGCAGTACTTC. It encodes CASSLRRSYEQYF.

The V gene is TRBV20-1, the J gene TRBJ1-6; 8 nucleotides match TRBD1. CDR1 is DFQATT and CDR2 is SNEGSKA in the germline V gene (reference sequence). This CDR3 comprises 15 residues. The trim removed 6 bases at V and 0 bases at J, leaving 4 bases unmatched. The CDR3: CSAWTGSSYNSPLHF. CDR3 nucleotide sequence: TGCAGTGCCTGGACAGGGAGCTCCTATAATTCACCCCTCCACTTT.

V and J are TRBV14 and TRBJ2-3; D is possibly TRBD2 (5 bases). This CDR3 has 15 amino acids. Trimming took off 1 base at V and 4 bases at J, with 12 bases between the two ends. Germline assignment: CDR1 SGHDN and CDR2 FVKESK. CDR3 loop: CASSQGGLVADTQYF. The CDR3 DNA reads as TGTGCCAGCAGCCAAGGAGGACTGGTCGCAGATACGCAGTATTTT.

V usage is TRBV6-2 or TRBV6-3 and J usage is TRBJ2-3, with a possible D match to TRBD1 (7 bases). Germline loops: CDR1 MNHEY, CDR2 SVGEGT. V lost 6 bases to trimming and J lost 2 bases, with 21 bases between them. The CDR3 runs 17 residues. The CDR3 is CASSLKNDREDTDTQYF. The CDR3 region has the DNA TGTGCCAGCAGCTTGAAAAACGACAGGGAGGACACAGATACGCAGTATTTT.

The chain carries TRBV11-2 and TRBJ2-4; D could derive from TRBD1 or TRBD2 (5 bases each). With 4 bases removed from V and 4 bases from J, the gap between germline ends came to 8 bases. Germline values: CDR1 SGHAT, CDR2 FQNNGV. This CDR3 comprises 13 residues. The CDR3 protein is CASSWDRKNIQYF. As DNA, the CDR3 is TGTGCCAGCAGCTGGGACCGGAAAAACATTCAGTACTTC.

CDR3 DNA sequence: TGTGCCACCAGACTAAACACTGAAGCTTTCTTT. The encoded protein is CATRLNTEAFF. The V call is TRBV15, the J call TRBJ1-1; no definite D call. V lost 6 bases and J lost 2, with 4 bases in between. Germline V gives CDR1 LNHNV, CDR2 YYDKDF (reference sequence). This CDR3 has 11 amino acids.

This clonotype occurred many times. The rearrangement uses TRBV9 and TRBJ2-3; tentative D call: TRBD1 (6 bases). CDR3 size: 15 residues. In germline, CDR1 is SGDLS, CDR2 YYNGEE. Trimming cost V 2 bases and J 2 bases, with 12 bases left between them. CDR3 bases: TGTGCCAGCAGCGTGTCCGGGACAAACACAGATACGCAGTATTTT. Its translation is CASSVSGTNTDTQYF.

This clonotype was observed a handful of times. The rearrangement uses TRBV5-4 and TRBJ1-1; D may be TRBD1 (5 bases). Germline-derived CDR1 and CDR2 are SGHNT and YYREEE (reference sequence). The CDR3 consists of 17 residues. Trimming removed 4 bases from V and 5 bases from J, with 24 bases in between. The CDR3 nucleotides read TGTGCCAGCAGCCCACGAGCCAGGCAGGGCGGACGGACTGAAGCTTTCTTT. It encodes CASSPRARQGGRTEAFF.

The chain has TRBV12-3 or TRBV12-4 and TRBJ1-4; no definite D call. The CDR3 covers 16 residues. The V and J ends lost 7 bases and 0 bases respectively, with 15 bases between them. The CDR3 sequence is CASKIGPVATNEKLFF. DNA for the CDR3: TGTGCCAGCAAGATCGGACCCGTTGCAACTAATGAAAAACTGTTTTTT.

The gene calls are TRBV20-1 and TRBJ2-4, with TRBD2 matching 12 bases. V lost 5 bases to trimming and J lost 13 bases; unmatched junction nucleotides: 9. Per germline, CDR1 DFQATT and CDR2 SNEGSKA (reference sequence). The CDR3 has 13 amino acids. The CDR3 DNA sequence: TGCAGTGCTGCTAGCGGGAGGGGAGAAGAGCAGTACTTC. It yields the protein CSAASGRGEEQYF.

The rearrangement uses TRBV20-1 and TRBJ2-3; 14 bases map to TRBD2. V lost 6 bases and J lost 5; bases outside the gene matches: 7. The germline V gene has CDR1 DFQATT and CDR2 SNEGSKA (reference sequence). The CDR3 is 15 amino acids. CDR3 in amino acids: CSADVGLAGVDTQYF. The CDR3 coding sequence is TGCAGTGCCGACGTGGGACTAGCGGGAGTAGATACGCAGTATTTT.

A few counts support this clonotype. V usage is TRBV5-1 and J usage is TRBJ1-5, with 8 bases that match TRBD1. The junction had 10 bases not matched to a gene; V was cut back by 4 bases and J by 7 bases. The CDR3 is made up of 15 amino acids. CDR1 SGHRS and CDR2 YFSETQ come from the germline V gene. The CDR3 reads CASSQDGQGSQPQHF. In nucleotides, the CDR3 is TGCGCCAGCAGCCAAGATGGACAGGGAAGCCAGCCCCAGCATTTT. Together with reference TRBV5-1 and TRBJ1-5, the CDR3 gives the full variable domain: KAGVTQTPRYLIKTRGQQVTLSCSPISGHRSVSWYQQTPGQGLQFLFEYFSETQRNKGNFPGRFSGRQFSNSRSEMNVSTLELGDSALYLCASSQDGQGSQPQHFGDGTRLSIL.

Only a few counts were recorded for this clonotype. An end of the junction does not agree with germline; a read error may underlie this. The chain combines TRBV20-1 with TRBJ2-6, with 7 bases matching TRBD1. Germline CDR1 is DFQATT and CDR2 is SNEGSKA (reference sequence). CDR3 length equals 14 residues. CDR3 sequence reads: CSAFTGAGANVLTF. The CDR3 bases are TGCAGTGCTTTCACAGGGGCTGGGGCCAATGTCCTGACTTTC.

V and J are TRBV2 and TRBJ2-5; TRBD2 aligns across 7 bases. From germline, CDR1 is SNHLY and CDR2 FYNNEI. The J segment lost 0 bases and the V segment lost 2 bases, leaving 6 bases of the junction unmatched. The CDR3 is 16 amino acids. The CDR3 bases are TGTGCCAGCAGTGAACCGGCGGGGGTCTACCAAGAGACCCAGTACTTC. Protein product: CASSEPAGVYQETQYF.

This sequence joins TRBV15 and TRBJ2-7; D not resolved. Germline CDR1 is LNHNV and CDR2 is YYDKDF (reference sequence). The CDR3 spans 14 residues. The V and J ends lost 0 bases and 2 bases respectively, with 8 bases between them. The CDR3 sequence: CATSREERAYEQYF. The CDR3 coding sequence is TGTGCCACCAGCAGAGAGGAAAGGGCCTACGAGCAGTACTTC.

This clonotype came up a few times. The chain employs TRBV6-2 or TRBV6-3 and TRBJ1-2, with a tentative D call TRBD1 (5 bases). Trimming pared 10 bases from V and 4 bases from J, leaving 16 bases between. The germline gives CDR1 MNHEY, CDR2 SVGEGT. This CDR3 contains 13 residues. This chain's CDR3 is CATQGRRIYGYTF. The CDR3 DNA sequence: TGTGCCACCCAGGGCCGGAGAATCTATGGCTACACCTTC.

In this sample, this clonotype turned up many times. The DNA for the CDR3 is TGTGCCAGCAGCCGGGAACTAGCGGGATACAATGAGCAGTTCTTC. Translated, it gives CASSRELAGYNEQFF. The chain employs TRBV4-2 and TRBJ2-1; 10 nucleotides line up with TRBD2. Germline CDR1 and CDR2: LGHNA and YNFKEQ. CDR3 size: 15 residues. The ends lost 4 bases at V and 4 bases at J; junction bases unmatched: 4.

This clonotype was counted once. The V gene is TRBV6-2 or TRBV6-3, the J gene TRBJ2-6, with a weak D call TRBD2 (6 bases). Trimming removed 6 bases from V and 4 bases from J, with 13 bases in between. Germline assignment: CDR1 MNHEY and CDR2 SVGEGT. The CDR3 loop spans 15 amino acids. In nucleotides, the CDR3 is TGTGCCAGCAGGGGACTCCCCGGGGGGGCCAACGTCCTGACTTTC. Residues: CASRGLPGGANVLTF.

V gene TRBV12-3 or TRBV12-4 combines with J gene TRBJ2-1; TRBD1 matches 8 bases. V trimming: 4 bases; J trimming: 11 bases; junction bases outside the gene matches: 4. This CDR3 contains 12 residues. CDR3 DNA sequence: TGTGCCAGCAGTTGGGGACAGGTGAAGCAGTTCTTC. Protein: CASSWGQVKQFF.

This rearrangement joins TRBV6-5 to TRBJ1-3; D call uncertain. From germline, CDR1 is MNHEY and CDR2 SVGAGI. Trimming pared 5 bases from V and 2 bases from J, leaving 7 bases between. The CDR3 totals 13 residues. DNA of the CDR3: TGTGCCAGCAGTCGATTCACTGGAAACACCATATATTTT. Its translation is CASSRFTGNTIYF.

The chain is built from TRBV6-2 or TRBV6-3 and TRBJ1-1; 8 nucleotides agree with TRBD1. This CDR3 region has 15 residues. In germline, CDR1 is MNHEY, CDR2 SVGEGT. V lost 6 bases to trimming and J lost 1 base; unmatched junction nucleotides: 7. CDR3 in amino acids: CASRDRDAPNTEAFF. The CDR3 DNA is TGTGCCAGCAGGGACAGGGATGCTCCGAACACTGAAGCTTTCTTT.

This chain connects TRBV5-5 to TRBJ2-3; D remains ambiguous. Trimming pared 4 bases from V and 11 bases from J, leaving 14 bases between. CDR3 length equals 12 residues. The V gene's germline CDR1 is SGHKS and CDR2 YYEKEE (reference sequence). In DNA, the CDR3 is TGTGCCAGCAGCCCCCCCAATAATCGGCAGTATTTT. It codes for CASSPPNNRQYF.

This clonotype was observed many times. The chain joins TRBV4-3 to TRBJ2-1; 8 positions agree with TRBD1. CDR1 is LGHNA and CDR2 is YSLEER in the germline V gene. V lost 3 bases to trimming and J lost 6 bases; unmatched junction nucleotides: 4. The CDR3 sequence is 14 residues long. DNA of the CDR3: TGCGCCAGCAGCCAGGACAGGGCCCCCAATGAGCAGTTCTTC. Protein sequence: CASSQDRAPNEQFF.